These T cell receptor beta chains were read from a single sample in a study of T cell repertoires in cytomegalovirus infection. These TCRs are of unknown antigen specificity. Each CDR3 protein gets one entry after TCRdb re-called the reads with MiXCR. The data hold approximately 990,000 distinct CDR3 sequences, with approximately 31% observed a single time. The source material was cultured CD8+ T cells from PBMCs, sampled from culture after CMV antigen stimulation. These receptors all stem from a human donor in good health (CMV status not recorded). Some clones in this sample may be carry-over from other donors' samples. Each CDR3 is given with its conserved first and last residue. The D gene is left open where the match is weak. The size of a clone is reported for some rows only, either as once, few or many, or as a class for expanded clones.

D gene: .; clone size: .; V gene: TRBV5-6; J gene: TRBJ1-5; CDR3 DNA: TGTGCCAGCACCCCGGGGGGGGAACGGGAGCCCCAGCATTTT; CDR3 protein: CASTPGGEREPQHF
D gene: TRBD2; clone size: few; V gene: TRBV7-3; J gene: TRBJ2-1; CDR3 DNA: TGTGCCAGCAGCGATCCAGTAACTAGCGGACCCAACAATGAGCAGTTCTTC; CDR3 protein: CASSDPVTSGPNNEQFF
D gene: TRBD2; clone size: few; V gene: TRBV7-8; J gene: TRBJ2-1; CDR3 DNA: TGTGCCAGCAGCTTAGCTGCGGGGGATGAGCAGTTCTTC; CDR3 protein: CASSLAAGDEQFF
D gene: .; clone size: .; V gene: TRBV12-3/TRBV12-4; J gene: TRBJ2-1; CDR3 DNA: TGTGCCAGCAGTTTAGGGACAGAGGAAAATGAGCAGTTCTTC; CDR3 protein: CASSLGTEENEQFF
D gene: .; clone size: many; V gene: TRBV7-9; J gene: TRBJ2-3; CDR3 DNA: TGTGCCAGCAGCTTAGCGCTCGGACTCTTAACCACAGATACGCAGTATTTT; CDR3 protein: CASSLALGLLTTDTQYF
D gene: .; clone size: .; V gene: TRBV5-6; J gene: TRBJ1-1; CDR3 DNA: TGTGCCAGCAGCTCGAGACAGATCACTGAAGCTTTCTTT; CDR3 protein: CASSSRQITEAFF
D gene: TRBD1; clone size: few; V gene: TRBV4-1; J gene: TRBJ2-3; CDR3 DNA: TGCGCCAGCAGCCATCCGGGACAGGCGAACACAGATACGCAGTATTTT; CDR3 protein: CASSHPGQANTDTQYF
D gene: .; clone size: .; V gene: TRBV4-2; J gene: TRBJ1-5; CDR3 DNA: TGTGCCAGCAGCCAAGATAAGGGAGGGTTCCAGCCCCAGCATTTT; CDR3 protein: CASSQDKGGFQPQHF
D gene: .; clone size: many; V gene: TRBV7-8; J gene: TRBJ1-1; CDR3 DNA: TGTGCCAGCAGCTTATTCCTCGACACTGAAGCTTTCTTT; CDR3 protein: CASSLFLDTEAFF
D gene: .; clone size: .; V gene: TRBV2; J gene: TRBJ2-4; CDR3 DNA: TGTGCCAGCAGTGAACCTTGGGACATCTCAGGAGGCAAAAACATTCAGTACTTC; CDR3 protein: CASSEPWDISGGKNIQYF
D gene: .; clone size: .; V gene: TRBV7-9; J gene: TRBJ1-1; CDR3 DNA: TGTGCCAGCAGCACCTCGATAATCCGTGATCTGTTCATGAACACTGAAGCTTTCTTT; CDR3 protein: CASSTSIIRDLFMNTEAFF
D gene: .; clone size: many; V gene: TRBV7-3; J gene: TRBJ2-2; CDR3 DNA: TGTGCCAGCAGCTTCGTAAGCACCGGGGAGCTGTTTTTT; CDR3 protein: CASSFVSTGELFF
D gene: .; clone size: .; V gene: TRBV6-8; J gene: TRBJ2-3; CDR3 DNA: TGTGCCAGCAGTTATCCCTCGGACAGCACAGATATGCAGTATTTT; CDR3 protein: CASSYPSDSTDMQYF
D gene: .; clone size: many; V gene: TRBV27; J gene: TRBJ2-3; CDR3 DNA: TGTGCCAGCAGACTAGCTAGCACAGATACGCAGTATTTT; CDR3 protein: CASRLASTDTQYF
D gene: .; clone size: .; V gene: TRBV19; J gene: TRBJ1-4; CDR3 DNA: TGTGCCACCACACCTCCGACAGGAAAGGAAAAACTGTTTTTT; CDR3 protein: CATTPPTGKEKLFF
D gene: .; clone size: few; V gene: TRBV5-4; J gene: TRBJ2-1; CDR3 DNA: TGTGCCAGCATTACGGGTTACAATGAGCAGTTCTTC; CDR3 protein: CASITGYNEQFF
D gene: TRBD1; clone size: .; V gene: TRBV14; J gene: TRBJ2-1; CDR3 DNA: TGTGCCAGCAGCCGGACAGGTGATTACAATGAGCAGTTCTTC; CDR3 protein: CASSRTGDYNEQFF
D gene: TRBD1; clone size: few; V gene: TRBV12-3/TRBV12-4; J gene: TRBJ1-6; CDR3 DNA: TGTGCCAGCAGTTTTTCCACCTCGGACAGGGGGACGAAGTTAAATTCACCCCTCCACTTT; CDR3 protein: CASSFSTSDRGTKLNSPLHF
D gene: .; clone size: few; V gene: TRBV27; J gene: TRBJ2-5; CDR3 DNA: TGTGCCAGCAGTTTAGCGAAGAGAGAGACCCAGTACTTC; CDR3 protein: CASSLAKRETQYF
D gene: TRBD1; clone size: .; V gene: TRBV2; J gene: TRBJ1-1; CDR3 DNA: TGTGCCAGCAGCGGACAGGGGGCGCGGGATGAAGCTTTCTTT; CDR3 protein: CASSGQGARDEAFF
D gene: TRBD2; clone size: many; V gene: TRBV12-3/TRBV12-4; J gene: TRBJ2-1; CDR3 DNA: TGTGCCAGCAGTCCTTTAGCGGGGGGATACTACAATGAGCAGTTCTTC; CDR3 protein: CASSPLAGGYYNEQFF
D gene: TRBD1; clone size: .; V gene: TRBV6-6; J gene: TRBJ1-2; CDR3 DNA: TGTGCCAGCAGTTACTCGATACCTGGACAGGGTCTCTATGGCTACACCTTC; CDR3 protein: CASSYSIPGQGLYGYTF
D gene: .; clone size: .; V gene: TRBV6-2/TRBV6-3; J gene: TRBJ1-6; CDR3 DNA: TGTGCCAGCACCGGGCATCCAAACTCACCCCTCCACTTT; CDR3 protein: CASTGHPNSPLHF
D gene: .; clone size: .; V gene: TRBV27; J gene: TRBJ2-3; CDR3 DNA: TGTGCCAGCAGTTTCCCTAAGTCGGGCTATCAAAGCACAGATACGCAGTATTTT; CDR3 protein: CASSFPKSGYQSTDTQYF
D gene: TRBD1; clone size: .; V gene: TRBV19; J gene: TRBJ2-1; CDR3 DNA: TGTGCCAGTAGTATATTGGGACAGGGGGCCGGCTACAATGAGCAGTTCTTT; CDR3 protein: CASSILGQGAGYNEQFF
D gene: TRBD1; clone size: .; V gene: TRBV7-8; J gene: TRBJ2-5; CDR3 DNA: TGTGCCAGCAGCTCGACAGGGGGTGCCCATAAAGGAGAGACCCAGTACTTC; CDR3 protein: CASSSTGGAHKGETQYF
D gene: .; clone size: .; V gene: TRBV7-9; J gene: TRBJ2-1; CDR3 DNA: TGTGCCAGCAGCTTAGAAGTCAGGTCCTTTGAGCAGTTCTTC; CDR3 protein: CASSLEVRSFEQFF
D gene: TRBD1; clone size: .; V gene: TRBV10-3; J gene: TRBJ1-1; CDR3 DNA: TGTGCCATCAGTGACCCACCACAGGGGCGGAACACTGAAGCTTTCTTT; CDR3 protein: CAISDPPQGRNTEAFF
D gene: .; clone size: .; V gene: TRBV5-6; J gene: TRBJ1-1; CDR3 DNA: TGTGCCAGCAGCCCGTCGCCACAGGGAAGTGTGAACACTGAAGCTTTCTTT; CDR3 protein: CASSPSPQGSVNTEAFF
D gene: TRBD1; clone size: few; V gene: TRBV7-2; J gene: TRBJ2-2; CDR3 DNA: TGTGCCAGCAGCTTATACAGGGGGCCCGGGGAGCTGTTTTTT; CDR3 protein: CASSLYRGPGELFF
D gene: TRBD1; clone size: .; V gene: TRBV7-8; J gene: TRBJ1-5; CDR3 DNA: TGTGCCAGCAGCTTAGTGAGACAGGGAAACAATCAGCCCCAGCATTTT; CDR3 protein: CASSLVRQGNNQPQHF
D gene: .; clone size: few; V gene: TRBV19; J gene: TRBJ1-1; CDR3 DNA: TGTGCCAGTACCCCCTTAACGGCGAACACTGAAGCTTTCTTT; CDR3 protein: CASTPLTANTEAFF
D gene: .; clone size: few; V gene: TRBV19; J gene: TRBJ2-1; CDR3 DNA: TGTGCCAGTAGTATCAGGCAGAGCTACAATGAGCAGTTCTTC; CDR3 protein: CASSIRQSYNEQFF
D gene: .; clone size: few; V gene: TRBV4-3; J gene: TRBJ1-1; CDR3 DNA: TGCGCCAGCAGGTTCGGGATCTACACTGAAGCTTTCTTT; CDR3 protein: CASRFGIYTEAFF
D gene: TRBD1; clone size: .; V gene: TRBV7-9; J gene: TRBJ1-5; CDR3 DNA: TGTGCCAGCAGCTTAGAGGGAGGAGGGGGCCGTCAGCCCCAGCATTTT; CDR3 protein: CASSLEGGGGRQPQHF
D gene: TRBD1; clone size: few; V gene: TRBV6-1; J gene: TRBJ1-2; CDR3 DNA: TGTGCCAGCAGTGTATGGACAGGGACTAACTATGGCTACACCTTC; CDR3 protein: CASSVWTGTNYGYTF
D gene: .; clone size: many; V gene: TRBV7-2; J gene: TRBJ2-5; CDR3 DNA: TGTGCCAGCAGCGTTTACGTGGGGGGGCCTGAGGAGACCCAGTACTTC; CDR3 protein: CASSVYVGGPEETQYF
D gene: .; clone size: many; V gene: TRBV12-3/TRBV12-4; J gene: TRBJ1-1; CDR3 DNA: TGTGCCAGCAGCCGTTCTCCCGATGGAGCTGAAGCTTTCTTT; CDR3 protein: CASSRSPDGAEAFF
D gene: .; clone size: .; V gene: TRBV4-1; J gene: TRBJ1-3; CDR3 DNA: TGCCCCAGCAGCCAATTTCCCGGGGATGGAAACACCATATATTTT; CDR3 protein: CPSSQFPGDGNTIYF
D gene: .; clone size: .; V gene: TRBV28; J gene: TRBJ2-3; CDR3 DNA: TGTGCCAGCGGAGGTTGGGGAATGAATGATACGCAGTATTTT; CDR3 protein: CASGGWGMNDTQYF
D gene: .; clone size: .; V gene: TRBV6-1; J gene: TRBJ1-2; CDR3 DNA: TGTGCCAGCCTCAAGGCTGGCTATGGCTACACCTTC; CDR3 protein: CASLKAGYGYTF
D gene: TRBD1; clone size: few; V gene: TRBV6-1; J gene: TRBJ2-3; CDR3 DNA: TGTGCCAGCAGTGAATGGGACAGGGTAGAGACAGATACGCAGTATTTT; CDR3 protein: CASSEWDRVETDTQYF